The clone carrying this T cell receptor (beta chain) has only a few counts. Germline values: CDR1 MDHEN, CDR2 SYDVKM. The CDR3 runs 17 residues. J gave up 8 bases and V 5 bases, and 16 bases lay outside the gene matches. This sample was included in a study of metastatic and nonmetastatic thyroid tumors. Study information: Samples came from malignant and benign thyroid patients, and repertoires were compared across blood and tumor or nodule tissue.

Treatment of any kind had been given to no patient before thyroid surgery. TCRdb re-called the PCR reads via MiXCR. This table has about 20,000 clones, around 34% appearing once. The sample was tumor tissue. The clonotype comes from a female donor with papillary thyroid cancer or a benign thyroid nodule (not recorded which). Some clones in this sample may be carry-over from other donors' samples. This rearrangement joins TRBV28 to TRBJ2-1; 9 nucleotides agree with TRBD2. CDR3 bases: TGTGCCAGCAGTCTTACCTTGGGCGGGAGGGCCGAGGATGAGCAGTTCTTC. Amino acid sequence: CASSLTLGGRAEDEQFF.